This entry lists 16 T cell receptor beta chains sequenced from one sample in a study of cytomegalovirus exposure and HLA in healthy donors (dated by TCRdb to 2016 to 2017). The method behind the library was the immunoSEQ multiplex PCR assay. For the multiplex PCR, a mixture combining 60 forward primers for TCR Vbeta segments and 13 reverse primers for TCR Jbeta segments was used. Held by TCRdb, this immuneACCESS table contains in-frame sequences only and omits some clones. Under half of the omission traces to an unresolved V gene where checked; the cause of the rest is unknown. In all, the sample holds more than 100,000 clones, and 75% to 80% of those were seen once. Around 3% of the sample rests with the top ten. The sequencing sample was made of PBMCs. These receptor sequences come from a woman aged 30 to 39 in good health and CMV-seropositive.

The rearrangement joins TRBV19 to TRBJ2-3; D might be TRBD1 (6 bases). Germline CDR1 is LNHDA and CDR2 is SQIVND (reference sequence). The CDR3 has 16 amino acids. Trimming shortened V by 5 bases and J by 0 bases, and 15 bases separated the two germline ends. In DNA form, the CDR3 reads TGTGCCAGTAGTTCAACAGGGAAAGCTAGCACAGATACGCAGTATTTT. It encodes CASSSTGKASTDTQYF.

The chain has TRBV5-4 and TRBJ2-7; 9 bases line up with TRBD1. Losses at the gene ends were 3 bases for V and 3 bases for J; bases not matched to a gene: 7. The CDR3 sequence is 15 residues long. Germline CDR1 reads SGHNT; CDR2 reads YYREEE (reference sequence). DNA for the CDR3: TGTGCCAGCAGCTATAAGGGACAGGGAAACTACGAGCAGTACTTC. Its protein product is CASSYKGQGNYEQYF.

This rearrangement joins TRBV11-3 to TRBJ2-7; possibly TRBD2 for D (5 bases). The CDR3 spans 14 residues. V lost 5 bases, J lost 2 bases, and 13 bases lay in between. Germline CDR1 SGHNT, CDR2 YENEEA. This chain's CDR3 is CASSPRGAAYEQYF. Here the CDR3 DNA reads TGTGCCAGCAGCCCCCGGGGAGCCGCCTACGAGCAGTACTTC.

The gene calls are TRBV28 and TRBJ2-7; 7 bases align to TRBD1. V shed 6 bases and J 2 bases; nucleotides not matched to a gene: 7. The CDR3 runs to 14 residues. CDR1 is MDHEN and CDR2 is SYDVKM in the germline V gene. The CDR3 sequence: CASSVGDRAYEQYF. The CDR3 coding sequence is TGTGCCAGCAGCGTGGGTGACAGGGCCTACGAGCAGTACTTC.

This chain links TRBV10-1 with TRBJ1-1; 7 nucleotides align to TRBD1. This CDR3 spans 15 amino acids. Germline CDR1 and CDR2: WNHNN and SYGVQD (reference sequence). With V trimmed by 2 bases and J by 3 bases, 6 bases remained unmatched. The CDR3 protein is CASSEQGGPYTEAFF. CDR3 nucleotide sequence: TGCGCCAGCAGTGAGCAAGGGGGCCCTTACACTGAAGCTTTCTTT.

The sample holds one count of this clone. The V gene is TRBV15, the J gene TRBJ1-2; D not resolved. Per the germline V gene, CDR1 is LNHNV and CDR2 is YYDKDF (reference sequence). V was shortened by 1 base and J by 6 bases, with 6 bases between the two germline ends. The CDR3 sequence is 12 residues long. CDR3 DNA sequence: TGTGCCACCAGCAGAGGTCCAGATGGCTACACCTTC. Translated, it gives CATSRGPDGYTF. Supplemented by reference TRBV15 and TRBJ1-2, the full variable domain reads DAMVIQNPRYQVTQFGKPVTLSCSQTLNHNVMYWYQQKSSQAPKLLFHYYDKDFNNEADTPDNFQSRRPNTSFCFLDIRSPGLGDTAMYLCATSRGPDGYTFGSGTRLTVV.

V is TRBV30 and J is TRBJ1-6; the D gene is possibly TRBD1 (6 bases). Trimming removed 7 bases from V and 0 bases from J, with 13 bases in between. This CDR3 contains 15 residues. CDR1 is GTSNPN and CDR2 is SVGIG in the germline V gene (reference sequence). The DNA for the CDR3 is TGTGCCTACCGGGACACCAGCTCCTATAATTCACCCCTCCACTTT. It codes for CAYRDTSSYNSPLHF.

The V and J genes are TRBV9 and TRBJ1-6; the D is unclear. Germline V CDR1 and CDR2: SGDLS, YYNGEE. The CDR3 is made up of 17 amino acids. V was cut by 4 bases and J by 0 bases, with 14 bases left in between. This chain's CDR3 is CASSNDPRHSYNSPLHF. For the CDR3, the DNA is TGTGCCAGCAGCAACGACCCCAGACACTCCTATAATTCACCCCTCCACTTT.

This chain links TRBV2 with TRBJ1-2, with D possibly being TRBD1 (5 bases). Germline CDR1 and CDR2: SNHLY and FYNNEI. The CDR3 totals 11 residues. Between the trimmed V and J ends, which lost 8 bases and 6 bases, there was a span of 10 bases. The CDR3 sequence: CASYRGNGYTF. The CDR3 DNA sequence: TGTGCCAGCTATCGGGGGAATGGCTACACCTTC.

This CDR3 is CATSRARLAGLRDTQYF. In nucleotides, the CDR3 is TGTGCCACCAGCAGGGCTCGCCTAGCGGGGCTAAGGGATACGCAGTATTTT. The chain carries TRBV15 and TRBJ2-3; 9 bases line up with TRBD2. CDR1 and CDR2 from the germline V gene are LNHNV and YYDKDF (reference sequence). J was trimmed by 6 bases and V by 3 bases; bases with no gene match: 13. The CDR3 is made up of 17 amino acids.

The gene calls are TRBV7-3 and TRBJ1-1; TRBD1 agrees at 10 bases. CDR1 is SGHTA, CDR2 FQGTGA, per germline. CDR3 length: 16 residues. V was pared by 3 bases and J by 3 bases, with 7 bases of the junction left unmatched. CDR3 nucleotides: TGTGCCAGCAGCTTGACAGGGGGCATCGGGGACACTGAAGCTTTCTTT. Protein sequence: CASSLTGGIGDTEAFF.

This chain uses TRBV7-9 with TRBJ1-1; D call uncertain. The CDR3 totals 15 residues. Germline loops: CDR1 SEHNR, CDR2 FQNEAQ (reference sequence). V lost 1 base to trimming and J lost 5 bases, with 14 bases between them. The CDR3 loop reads CASSLDFGSGTEAFF. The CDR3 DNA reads TGTGCCAGCAGCTTAGATTTCGGGAGCGGGACTGAAGCTTTCTTT.

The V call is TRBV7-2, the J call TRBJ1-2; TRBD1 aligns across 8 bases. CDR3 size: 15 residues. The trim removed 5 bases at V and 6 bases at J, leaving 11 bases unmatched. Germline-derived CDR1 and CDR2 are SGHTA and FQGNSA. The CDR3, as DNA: TGTGCCAGCAGCCCAACCTCGACAGGGGAGCATGGCTACACCTTC. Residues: CASSPTSTGEHGYTF.

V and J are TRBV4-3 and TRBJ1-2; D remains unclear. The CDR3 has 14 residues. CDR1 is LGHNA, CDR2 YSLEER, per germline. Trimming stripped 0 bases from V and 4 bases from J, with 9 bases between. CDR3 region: CASSQERVGYGYTF. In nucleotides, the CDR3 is TGCGCCAGCAGCCAAGAGAGGGTGGGCTATGGCTACACCTTC.

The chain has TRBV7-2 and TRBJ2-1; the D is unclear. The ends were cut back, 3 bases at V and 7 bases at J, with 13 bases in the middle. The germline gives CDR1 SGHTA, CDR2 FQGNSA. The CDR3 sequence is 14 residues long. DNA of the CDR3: TGTGCCAGCAGCTTTGGTAGCATAGTTAATGAGCAGTTCTTC. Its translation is CASSFGSIVNEQFF.

This chain's CDR3 is CASSYLAGGNTGELFF. The CDR3 DNA reads as TGTGCCAGCAGCTACCTAGCGGGGGGGAACACCGGGGAGCTGTTTTTT. The chain combines TRBV7-9 with TRBJ2-2; TRBD2 aligns across 11 bases. The length of the CDR3 is 16 residues. V was clipped by 4 bases and J by 1 base; unmatched bases: 2. The germline V gene has CDR1 SEHNR and CDR2 FQNEAQ (reference sequence).